Below, 25 T cell receptor beta chains from the same sample are listed, as sequenced in a study of cytotoxic CD8 clonotypes in ibrutinib-treated CLL. TCRdb's copy holds only in-frame clones and misses some; the assay was immunoSEQ multiplex PCR. The sample records 150,000 to 200,000 clones, over 65% being singletons. This material consisted of PBMCs, taken after 12 months of ibrutinib treatment. The receptors originated from a human donor with chronic lymphocytic leukemia.

This chain uses TRBV2 with TRBJ2-7; TRBD2 is a possible D gene (7 bases). Germline CDR1 reads SNHLY; CDR2 reads FYNNEI. CDR3 length equals 13 residues. The V end lost 11 bases, the J end lost 5 bases, and 19 bases lay between the germline ends. The CDR3: CASAPGGVNEQYF. Here the CDR3 DNA reads TGTGCCTCTGCCCCGGGGGGCGTAAACGAGCAGTACTTC. The full variable domain, in which reference TRBV2 and TRBJ2-7 provide the parts outside the CDR3, is EPEVTQTPSHQVTQMGQEVILRCVPISNHLYFYWYRQILGQKVEFLVSFYNNEISEKSEIFDDQFSVERPDGSNFTLKIRSTKLEDSAMYFCASAPGGVNEQYFGPGTRLTVT.

This clone occurred a few times. The CDR3 coding sequence is TGCGCCAGCAGCCAACGGGGGGGCCTCCAAGAGACCCAGTACTTC. Translation: CASSQRGGLQETQYF. This chain joins TRBV4-1 and TRBJ2-5; TRBD2 matches 8 bases. After removal of 2 bases from V and 1 base from J, the junction contained 3 bases not matched to a gene. The V gene's germline CDR1 is MGHRA and CDR2 YSYEKL. This CDR3 is built from 15 residues.

This sequence joins TRBV6-6 and TRBJ2-7; weak D call: TRBD1 (6 bases). Germline V CDR1 and CDR2: MNHNY, SVGAGI (reference sequence). The V end was cut by 7 bases, the J end by 4 bases, with 20 bases between. This CDR3 is 15 amino acids long. The CDR3 reads CASTTGQQTRYEQYF. The CDR3 coding sequence is TGTGCCAGCACCACAGGACAGCAGACCCGGTACGAGCAGTACTTC.

DNA of the CDR3: TGTGCCAGCTCACCACCGGCGGGGAGGAACACTGAAGCTTTCTTT. Residues: CASSPPAGRNTEAFF. The rearrangement uses TRBV18 and TRBJ1-1; unclear D gene. The CDR3 extends over 15 amino acids. Per the germline V gene, CDR1 is KGHSH and CDR2 is LQKENI. V was trimmed by 0 bases and J by 1 base, leaving 9 bases between them. The whole variable domain, remainder taken from reference TRBV18 and TRBJ1-1, is NAGVMQNPRHLVRRRGQEARLRCSPMKGHSHVYWYRQLPEEGLKFMVYLQKENIIDESGMPKERFSAEFPKEGPSILRIQQVVRGDSAAYFCASSPPAGRNTEAFFGQGTRLTVV.

This chain uses TRBV2 with TRBJ2-1, with TRBD1 matching over 11 bases. Germline V gene data show CDR1 as SNHLY and CDR2 as FYNNEI. The trim removed 6 bases at V and 4 bases at J, leaving 5 bases unmatched. This CDR3 spans 15 amino acids. DNA of the CDR3: TGTGCCAGCAGACCGGGACAGGGGGGATACAATGAGCAGTTCTTC. It translates to CASRPGQGGYNEQFF.

The chain employs TRBV2 and TRBJ1-3; D possibly corresponds to TRBD1 (5 bases). This CDR3 spans 15 amino acids. The V end was cut by 5 bases, the J end by 2 bases, with 13 bases between. Germline CDR1 SNHLY, CDR2 FYNNEI. This CDR3 reads CASSSQGIAGNTIYF. In nucleotides, the CDR3 is TGTGCCAGCAGTAGTCAGGGAATTGCTGGAAACACCATATATTTT. Filled out from reference TRBV2 and TRBJ1-3, the complete variable domain reads EPEVTQTPSHQVTQMGQEVILRCVPISNHLYFYWYRQILGQKVEFLVSFYNNEISEKSEIFDDQFSVERPDGSNFTLKIRSTKLEDSAMYFCASSSQGIAGNTIYFGEGSWLTVV.

The V call is TRBV6-5, the J call TRBJ2-3; TRBD1 aligns across 7 bases. V was pared by 4 bases and J by 0 bases, with 4 bases of the junction left unmatched. This CDR3 contains 15 residues. The germline V gene has CDR1 MNHEY and CDR2 SVGAGI. The CDR3 bases are TGTGCCAGCAGTTCATACAGGGGTAGCACAGATACGCAGTATTTT. Its protein product is CASSSYRGSTDTQYF.

This clone has a count of ten or more. The chain combines TRBV19 with TRBJ2-1; 7 bases map to TRBD1. Trimming at V came to 3 bases and at J to 10 bases, leaving 0 bases not matched to a gene. The CDR3 contains 11 residues. CDR1 is LNHDA, CDR2 SQIVND, per germline (reference sequence). The DNA of the CDR3 is TGTGCCAGTAGTATGGACAGGGAGCAGTTCTTC. The encoded protein is CASSMDREQFF.

V gene TRBV7-8 combines with J gene TRBJ1-1; no clear D. CDR3 size: 15 residues. The germline CDR1 and CDR2 sequences are SGHVS and FQNEAQ. Trimming took off 4 bases at V and 9 bases at J, with 21 bases between the two ends. CDR3 in amino acids: CASSSGLAQKQKAFF. CDR3 nucleotide sequence: TGTGCCAGCAGCTCTGGACTTGCCCAGAAACAAAAAGCTTTCTTT.

This clone was counted only a few times. V and J are TRBV28 and TRBJ1-1; D unclear. Germline V gives CDR1 MDHEN, CDR2 SYDVKM. V lost 2 bases and J lost 4, with 8 bases in between. The CDR3 length is 13 residues. The CDR3 protein is CASSLRFSTEAFF. CDR3 coding DNA: TGTGCCAGCAGTTTAAGGTTTAGCACTGAAGCTTTCTTT.

The DNA for the CDR3 is TGTGCCAGCTCACCCCAAGGGGGTAGTAGCTACGAGCAGTACTTC. This translates into CASSPQGGSSYEQYF. The genes are TRBV18 and TRBJ2-7; D is possibly TRBD1 (6 bases). CDR3 length: 15 residues. V was shortened by 3 bases and J by 3 bases, with 15 bases between the two germline ends. Germline values: CDR1 KGHSH, CDR2 LQKENI.

This clone was recorded only once. This sequence joins TRBV6-5 and TRBJ2-3; TRBD2 matches 7 bases. V lost 2 bases to trimming and J lost 2 bases; unmatched junction nucleotides: 4. The CDR3 spans 15 residues. CDR1 is MNHEY and CDR2 is SVGAGI in the germline V gene. The CDR3 region is CASSYRGVTTDTQYF. The DNA of the CDR3 is TGTGCCAGCAGTTACCGGGGGGTCACCACAGATACGCAGTATTTT.

The genes are TRBV4-3 and TRBJ2-3, with TRBD2 matching over 7 bases. The V and J ends lost 0 bases and 9 bases, in that order; junction bases with no gene match: 12. The CDR3 is 16 amino acids. CDR1 and CDR2 (germline): LGHNA, YSLEER. CDR3 DNA: TGCGCCAGCAGCCAAGATTCGGTGGGCGGGAGTACCACGCAGTATTTT. Residues: CASSQDSVGGSTTQYF.

The J gene is TRBJ1-1, the V gene TRBV28; D remains ambiguous. The ends were cut back, 3 bases at V and 9 bases at J, with 14 bases in the middle. Germline values: CDR1 MDHEN, CDR2 SYDVKM. There are 13 residues in the CDR3. CDR3 sequence (DNA): TGTGCCAGCAGTTTTAATGAGAGGTTGAAAGCTTTCTTT. Translating it yields CASSFNERLKAFF.

This chain uses TRBV5-1 with TRBJ1-5; D gene unclear. The V and J ends lost 4 bases and 2 bases respectively, with 7 bases between them. Germline V CDR1 and CDR2: SGHRS, YFSETQ. This CDR3 region has 13 residues. CDR3 amino acids: CASSPEGNQPQHF. CDR3 DNA sequence: TGCGCCAGCAGCCCCGAGGGCAATCAGCCCCAGCATTTT.

The gene calls are TRBV19 and TRBJ1-1; a possible D gene is TRBD1 (5 bases). V was pared by 7 bases and J by 4 bases, with 13 bases between. CDR1 LNHDA and CDR2 SQIVND come from the germline V gene (reference sequence). This CDR3 is 13 amino acids long. CDR3 in amino acids: CASTAGQSTEAFF. As DNA, the CDR3 is TGTGCCAGTACGGCGGGGCAGAGCACTGAAGCTTTCTTT.

V and J are TRBV5-1 and TRBJ2-7, with a weak D call TRBD1 (6 bases). CDR3 length equals 14 residues. CDR1 and CDR2 from the germline V gene are SGHRS and YFSETQ. V shed 2 bases and J shed 1 base, with 10 bases lying between them. Here the CDR3 DNA reads TGCGCCAGCAGCTTTCTGGACAGTTCCTACGAGCAGTACTTC. This codes for CASSFLDSSYEQYF. Combining the CDR3 with reference TRBV5-1 and TRBJ2-7 gives the whole variable domain KAGVTQTPRYLIKTRGQQVTLSCSPISGHRSVSWYQQTPGQGLQFLFEYFSETQRNKGNFPGRFSGRQFSNSRSEMNVSTLELGDSALYLCASSFLDSSYEQYFGPGTRLTVT.

This clone was picked up one time. The J gene is TRBJ2-3, the V gene TRBV7-2; D is unresolved. The ends were cut back, 4 bases at V and 5 bases at J, with 10 bases in the middle. Germline V CDR1 and CDR2: SGHTA, FQGNSA. The CDR3 consists of 13 residues. The CDR3 here is CASSSLRQDTQYF. CDR3 in DNA: TGTGCCAGCAGCTCGCTCCGGCAAGATACGCAGTATTTT.

The CDR3 spells CASSESLGGYGYTF. The CDR3 bases are TGTGCCAGCAGTGAAAGCTTAGGGGGCTATGGCTACACCTTC. This sequence joins TRBV28 and TRBJ1-2; D possibly corresponds to TRBD1 (6 bases). The germline V and J ends were trimmed by 5 bases and 4 bases, with 14 bases remaining between them. The germline CDR1 and CDR2 sequences are MDHEN and SYDVKM. The CDR3 extends over 14 amino acids.

The chain carries TRBV7-2 and TRBJ2-5; a weak D match, TRBD1 (6 bases). The CDR3 contains 14 residues. Trimming took off 2 bases at V and 4 bases at J, with 11 bases between the two ends. Germline loops: CDR1 SGHTA, CDR2 FQGNSA. CDR3 coding DNA: TGTGCCAGCAGCTTATCGCAGGGGCGAGAGACCCAGTACTTC. Protein product: CASSLSQGRETQYF.

The chain carries TRBV5-6 and TRBJ2-1; 10 bases map to TRBD2. The CDR3 consists of 17 residues. J was trimmed by 4 bases and V by 2 bases; bases with no gene match: 9. Per germline, CDR1 SGHDT and CDR2 YYEEEE. CDR3 region: CASSLTSGIVGYNEQFF. In DNA form, the CDR3 reads TGTGCCAGCAGCTTAACTAGCGGGATAGTGGGATACAATGAGCAGTTCTTC.

This chain joins TRBV6-5 and TRBJ2-7; D may be TRBD1 (7 bases). Germline CDR1 reads MNHEY; CDR2 reads SVGAGI. This CDR3 comprises 15 residues. V was clipped by 5 bases and J by 3 bases, with 17 bases between them. CDR3 DNA sequence: TGTGCCAGCAGTCCCTGGAGGGACAGAAGCTACGAGCAGTACTTC. It translates to CASSPWRDRSYEQYF.

The gene calls are TRBV19 and TRBJ2-1; D is tentatively TRBD1 or TRBD2 (6 bases each). V was clipped by 6 bases and J by 9 bases, with 21 bases between them. CDR1 is LNHDA, CDR2 SQIVND, per germline (reference sequence). The CDR3 has 15 residues. CDR3 coding DNA: TGTGCCAGTAGCCTAGGGGGGACGACCTTCGGTGAGCAGTTCTTC. This gives the protein CASSLGGTTFGEQFF.

The chain joins TRBV7-3 to TRBJ2-5; D gene unclear. Germline V gene sequence: CDR1 SGHTA, CDR2 FQGTGA. V gave up 2 bases and J gave up 5 bases, with 12 bases separating them. This CDR3 comprises 14 residues. CDR3 amino acids: CASSLGHREETQYF. CDR3 in DNA: TGTGCCAGCAGCTTAGGTCATCGAGAGGAGACCCAGTACTTC.

The chain recombines TRBV9 with TRBJ1-4; 9 nucleotides line up with TRBD1. CDR1 SGDLS and CDR2 YYNGEE come from the germline V gene. The CDR3 has 20 residues. J gave up 2 bases and V 3 bases, and 17 bases lay outside the gene matches. DNA for the CDR3: TGTGCCAGCAGCGGAGCCCTGGGGACAGGGTTCGGTTCGACTAATGAAAAACTGTTTTTT. Residues: CASSGALGTGFGSTNEKLFF.